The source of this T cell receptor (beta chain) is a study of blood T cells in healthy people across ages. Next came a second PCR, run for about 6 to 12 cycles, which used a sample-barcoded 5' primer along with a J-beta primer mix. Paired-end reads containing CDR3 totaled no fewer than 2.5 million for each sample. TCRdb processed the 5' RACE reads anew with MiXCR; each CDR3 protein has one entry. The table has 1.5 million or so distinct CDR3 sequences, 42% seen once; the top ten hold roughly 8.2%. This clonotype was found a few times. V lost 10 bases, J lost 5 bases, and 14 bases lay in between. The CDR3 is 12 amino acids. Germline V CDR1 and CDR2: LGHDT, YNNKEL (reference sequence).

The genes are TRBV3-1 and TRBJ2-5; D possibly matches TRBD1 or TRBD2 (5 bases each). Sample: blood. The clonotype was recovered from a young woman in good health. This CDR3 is CATTGTWETQYF. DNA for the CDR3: TGTGCCACCACCGGGACCTGGGAGACCCAGTACTTC.